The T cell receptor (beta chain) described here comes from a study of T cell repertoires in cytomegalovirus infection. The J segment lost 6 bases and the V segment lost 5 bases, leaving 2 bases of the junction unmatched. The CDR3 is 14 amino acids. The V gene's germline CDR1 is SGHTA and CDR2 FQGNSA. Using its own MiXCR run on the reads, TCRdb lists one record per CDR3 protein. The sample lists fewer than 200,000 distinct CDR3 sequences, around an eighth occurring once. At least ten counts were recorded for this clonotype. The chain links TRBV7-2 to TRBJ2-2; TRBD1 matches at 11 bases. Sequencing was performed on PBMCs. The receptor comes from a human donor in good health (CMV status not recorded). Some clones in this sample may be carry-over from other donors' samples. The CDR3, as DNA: TGTGCCAGCAGCCCGGACAGGGGGCCCGGGGAGCTGTTTTTT. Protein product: CASSPDRGPGELFF.